These 26 T cell receptor beta chains share one sample of origin, sequenced in a study of post-analysis software for immune sequencing data. General study results and limits: In patients, five or six TRBV segments were more frequent than in controls, with TRBV5-6, TRBV5-1 and TRBV20-1 among them.

Unique molecular identifiers had been added to the TCR beta cDNA libraries. One entry per CDR3 protein, called by TCRdb with MiXCR from the PCR reads. The table has about 800,000 distinct CDR3 sequences, 25% to 30% seen once. Their cognate antigens are unknown. Sequencing used blood. Receptor source: a girl aged 5 to 17 with multiple sclerosis.

Comment on this clonotype: The junction departs from the called germline gene at one end, perhaps through a read error. The genes are TRBV11-2 and TRBJ2-5, with a weak D call TRBD1 (5 bases). The germline CDR1 and CDR2 sequences are SGHAT and FQNNGV. The CDR3 spans 16 residues. The CDR3 nucleotides are TGTGCCAGCAGGACCACCACACAGGCCTACCAAGAGGCCCAGTACTTC. It yields the protein CASRTTTQAYQEAQYF.

This chain links TRBV20-1 with TRBJ1-2; tentative D call: TRBD1 (5 bases). CDR3 length: 13 amino acids. V dropped 0 bases and J dropped 6 bases, with 11 bases sitting between them. Germline lookup yields CDR1 DFQATT and CDR2 SNEGSKA (reference sequence). In DNA form, the CDR3 reads TGCAGTGCTAGAGAAGGGGCAGTACATGGCTACACCTTC. Residues: CSAREGAVHGYTF.

This clonotype occurred a few times. The genes are TRBV4-1 and TRBJ2-6; no reliable D call. The CDR3 contains 11 residues. V was pared by 4 bases and J by 9 bases, with 4 bases between. The V gene's germline CDR1 is MGHRA and CDR2 YSYEKL. The CDR3 DNA reads TGCGCCAGCAGCCGAAACAACGTCCTGACTTTC. Its protein is CASSRNNVLTF.

The gene calls are TRBV6-5 and TRBJ2-5; the match to TRBD2 covers 10 bases. Looked up from germline, CDR1 is MNHEY and CDR2 is SVGAGI. Trimming removed 2 bases from V and 4 bases from J; junction bases left unmatched: 13. The CDR3 is made up of 18 amino acids. The CDR3, as DNA: TGTGCCAGCAGTTACGCGGGGGGTAGCGGGAGGAGCGCAGAGACCCAGTACTTC. Translated: CASSYAGGSGRSAETQYF.

The CDR3 nucleotides read TGCAGTGCTAGACGCGGGAGTGACTACGAGCAGTACTTC. Protein sequence: CSARRGSDYEQYF. The chain joins TRBV20-1 to TRBJ2-7; 7 nucleotides align to TRBD2. The CDR3 covers 13 residues. Trimming took 2 bases from V and 3 from J; bases not matched to a gene: 4. The V gene's germline CDR1 is DFQATT and CDR2 SNEGSKA (reference sequence).

This chain links TRBV5-6 with TRBJ2-1; a weak D match, TRBD2 (5 bases). CDR3 size: 15 residues. Per germline, CDR1 SGHDT and CDR2 YYEEEE. The germline V and J ends were trimmed by 0 bases and 1 base, with 8 bases remaining between them. The CDR3 sequence is CASSLADWSYNEQFF. Written as DNA, the CDR3 is TGTGCCAGCAGCTTGGCGGACTGGTCCTACAATGAGCAGTTCTTC.

The V call is TRBV29-1, the J call TRBJ1-2; the D gene is possibly TRBD1 (6 bases). Germline CDR1 reads SQVTM; CDR2 reads ANQGSEA. There are 14 residues in the CDR3. The ends were cut back, 0 bases at V and 2 bases at J, with 10 bases in the middle. CDR3 in amino acids: CSVEDRQANYGYTF. Here the CDR3 DNA reads TGCAGCGTTGAAGATCGACAGGCGAACTATGGCTACACCTTC.

This clonotype was seen ten or more times. The rearrangement uses TRBV20-1 and TRBJ2-7, with D maybe TRBD1 (5 bases). Germline CDR1 reads DFQATT; CDR2 reads SNEGSKA (reference sequence). The V gene lost 0 bases and the J gene lost 5 bases, with 17 bases spanning the gap. The CDR3 has 15 amino acids. The DNA for the CDR3 is TGCAGTGCTAGAGACCCCACAGGCCCCCTAGACGAGCAGTACTTC. This sequence encodes CSARDPTGPLDEQYF.

V is TRBV21-1 and J is TRBJ1-2. TRBV21-1 is termed a pseudogene. CDR3 length: 15 residues. The DNA of the CDR3 is TGTGCCAGCAGCAAGGAGGGGCAATCTAACTATGGCTACACCTTC. Its protein is CASSKEGQSNYGYTF.

CDR3 nucleotides: TGTGCCAGCAGTTTGGGGCCAGGGGGACTACTAAACTATGGCTACACCTTC. Encoded protein: CASSLGPGGLLNYGYTF. The rearrangement uses TRBV12-3 or TRBV12-4 and TRBJ1-2; TRBD1 matches 7 bases. V gave up 3 bases and J gave up 2 bases; unmatched junction bases: 12. CDR3 length: 17 residues.

This clonotype occurred a few times. The chain combines TRBV12-3 or TRBV12-4 with TRBJ1-5; D perhaps matches TRBD1 (6 bases). There are 15 residues in the CDR3. Trimming stripped 3 bases from V and 2 bases from J, with 11 bases between. DNA for the CDR3: TGTGCCAGCAGTTTTGGACAGAGCGGCAATCAGCCCCAGCATTTT. Amino acids: CASSFGQSGNQPQHF.

The V gene is TRBV7-2, the J gene TRBJ2-3; 8 bases fit TRBD2. CDR1 and CDR2 (germline): SGHTA, FQGNSA. The J segment lost 14 bases and the V segment lost 4 bases, leaving 8 bases of the junction unmatched. The CDR3 is 12 amino acids. The CDR3 nucleotides are TGTGCCAGCAGCTCGGGGGGGACATTTCTGTATTTT. Its protein is CASSSGGTFLYF.

This clonotype was seen a few times. The chain is built from TRBV28 and TRBJ1-2; the match to TRBD1 covers 7 bases. Trimming took 3 bases from V and 1 from J; bases not matched to a gene: 5. The CDR3 sequence is 15 residues long. From germline, CDR1 is MDHEN and CDR2 SYDVKM. The CDR3 reads CASSFTGTDNYGYTF. In DNA, the CDR3 is TGTGCCAGCAGTTTTACCGGGACAGATAACTATGGCTACACCTTC.

There are many counts of this clonotype. The V call is TRBV4-2, the J call TRBJ2-1, with TRBD1 matching over 8 bases. V shed 2 bases, J shed 4 bases, and the junction held 7 bases outside the gene matches. The CDR3 has 16 amino acids. Germline V gene lookup returns CDR1 LGHNA and CDR2 YNFKEQ. The CDR3 nucleotides read TGTGCCAGCAGCCAACAAGGACAGGGCGGGTACAATGAGCAGTTCTTC. Translation gives CASSQQGQGGYNEQFF.

J is TRBJ2-1 and V is TRBV10-3; D gene ambiguous. V was trimmed by 6 bases and J by 0 bases, leaving 12 bases between them. CDR3 size: 15 residues. Germline CDR1 is ENHRY and CDR2 is SYGVKD. The CDR3 sequence: CAISRPTSSYNEQFF. The DNA for the CDR3 is TGTGCCATCAGCCGCCCTACTTCCTCCTACAATGAGCAGTTCTTC.

This clonotype was found a few times. CDR3 sequence (DNA): TGTGCCAGCAGCGTAGACCGGGAATCAGGCTACACCTTC. This encodes CASSVDRESGYTF. This chain links TRBV7-9 with TRBJ1-2; D is unresolved. Between the trimmed V and J ends, which lost 5 bases and 8 bases, there was a span of 15 bases. Germline V gene data show CDR1 as SEHNR and CDR2 as FQNEAQ (reference sequence). The CDR3 has 13 residues. Looking up the rest from reference TRBV7-9 and TRBJ1-2 gives the full variable domain: DTGVSQNPRHKITKRGQNVTFRCDPISEHNRLYWYRQTLGQGPEFLTYFQNEAQLEKSRLLSDRFSAERPKGSFSTLEIQRTEQGDSAMYLCASSVDRESGYTFGSGTRLTVV.

This clonotype came up a few times. The rearrangement uses TRBV7-9 and TRBJ1-2; no definite D call. Trimming removed 5 bases from V and 8 bases from J, with 9 bases in between. The CDR3 spans 11 residues. Germline CDR1 reads SEHNR; CDR2 reads FQNEAQ (reference sequence). The CDR3 sequence: CASSPSWGYTF. CDR3 nucleotides: TGTGCCAGCAGCCCCTCGTGGGGCTACACCTTC.

This clonotype was seen more than once but under ten times. V usage is TRBV20-1 and J usage is TRBJ2-5; D is unclear. The J call may be incorrect, as the DNA end agrees better with TRBJ2-7. Germline loops: CDR1 DFQATT, CDR2 SNEGSKA (reference sequence). The CDR3 length is 12 residues. The CDR3 DNA sequence: TGCAGTGCCCTAGTAGCCGGAGACGAGCAGTACTTC. The encoded protein is CSALVAGDEQYF.

This clonotype occurred a few times. This chain uses TRBV24-1 with TRBJ2-3, with D perhaps matching TRBD1 (6 bases). The germline V gene encodes CDR1 KGHDR and CDR2 SFDVKD. The germline V and J ends were trimmed by 3 bases and 3 bases, with 12 bases remaining between them. This CDR3 is built from 15 residues. The DNA of the CDR3 is TGTGCCACCAGTGATACAGGGACGATTACAGATACGCAGTATTTT. Protein: CATSDTGTITDTQYF.

The chain joins TRBV7-2 to TRBJ2-1, with TRBD2 matching 8 bases. The germline CDR1 and CDR2 sequences are SGHTA and FQGNSA. The CDR3 spans 14 residues. V lost 8 bases to trimming and J lost 3 bases; unmatched junction nucleotides: 6. The CDR3 reads CASVPGTSYNEQFF. The CDR3 DNA reads TGTGCCAGCGTACCCGGGACTAGCTACAATGAGCAGTTCTTC. Together with reference TRBV7-2 and TRBJ2-1, the CDR3 gives the full variable domain: GAGVSQSPSNKVTEKGKDVELRCDPISGHTALYWYRQSLGQGLEFLIYFQGNSAPDKSGLPSDRFSAERTGGSVSTLTIQRTQQEDSAVYLCASVPGTSYNEQFFGPGTRLTVL.

This clonotype showed up many times. A much bigger clone sits one base away, suggesting this may be a read error. The chain uses TRBV10-3 and TRBJ2-1; the D is unclear. This CDR3 spans 11 amino acids. Germline V gene sequence: CDR1 ENHRY, CDR2 SYGVKD. With 2 bases removed from V and 10 bases from J, the gap between germline ends came to 6 bases. DNA of the CDR3: TGTGCCATCAGTGAGCGTTCGGAGCAGTTCTTC. Encoded protein: CAISERSEQFF.

The genes are TRBV29-1 and TRBJ1-1, with TRBD1 matching 7 bases. Germline values: CDR1 SQVTM, CDR2 ANQGSEA. CDR3 length equals 12 residues. Trimming took 4 bases from V and 7 from J; bases not matched to a gene: 6. The CDR3 DNA reads as TGCAGCGTTGGGGGGCAGGGGGTTGAAGCTTTCTTT. The encoded protein is CSVGGQGVEAFF.

This clonotype was counted a few times. This rearrangement joins TRBV2 to TRBJ1-1; tentatively, D is TRBD1 (6 bases). This CDR3 has 13 residues. The V gene's germline CDR1 is SNHLY and CDR2 FYNNEI. With 6 bases removed from V and 1 base from J, the gap between germline ends came to 9 bases. The CDR3 DNA reads TGTGCCAGCAGGCCACAGGGGAACACTGAAGCTTTCTTT. Translated, it gives CASRPQGNTEAFF.

About this clonotype itself: The junction departs from germline at one end; a sequencing error may be responsible. The chain uses TRBV7-2 and TRBJ2-3, with 11 bases identical to TRBD2. The V gene's germline CDR1 is SGHTA and CDR2 FQGNSA. The CDR3 spans 15 residues. The chain's CDR3 is CASSLAGGPQGTQYF. The CDR3 coding sequence is TGTGCCAGCAGCCTAGCGGGAGGACCCCAAGGTACGCAGTATTTT.

This sequence joins TRBV20-1 and TRBJ2-4; the D is unclear. V lost 0 bases, J lost 0 bases, and 18 bases lay in between. Germline V lookup: CDR1 DFQATT, CDR2 SNEGSKA (reference sequence). This CDR3 region has 18 residues. The CDR3 here is CSARDWANAALAKNIQYF. The CDR3 nucleotides read TGCAGTGCTAGAGATTGGGCTAATGCAGCCTTAGCCAAAAACATTCAGTACTTC.

This clonotype came up a few times. The V call is TRBV6-1, the J call TRBJ2-5, with a tentative D call TRBD1 (6 bases). Germline CDR1 and CDR2: MNHNS and SASEGT. Deletions cut 8 bases from V and 1 base from J, with 14 bases between. CDR3 size: 14 residues. The CDR3 reads CASPAVGAQETQYF. CDR3 DNA sequence: TGTGCCAGCCCAGCAGTGGGGGCCCAAGAGACCCAGTACTTC.